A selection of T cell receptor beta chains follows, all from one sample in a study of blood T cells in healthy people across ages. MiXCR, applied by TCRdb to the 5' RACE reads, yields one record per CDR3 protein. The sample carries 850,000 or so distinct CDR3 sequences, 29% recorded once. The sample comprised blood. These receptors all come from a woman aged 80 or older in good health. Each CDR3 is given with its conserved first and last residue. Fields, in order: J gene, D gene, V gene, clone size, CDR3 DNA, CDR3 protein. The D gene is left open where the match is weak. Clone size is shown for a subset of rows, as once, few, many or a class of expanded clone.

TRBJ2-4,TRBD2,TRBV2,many,TGTGCCAGCAGCCCAGGACTAGCGGGGGGAATAGCCAAAAACATTCAGTACTTC,CASSPGLAGGIAKNIQYF
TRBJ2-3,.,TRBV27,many,TGTGCCAGCCGCTTCGATACGCAGTATTTT,CASRFDTQYF
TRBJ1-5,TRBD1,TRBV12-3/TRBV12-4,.,TGTGCCAGCAGCCTAGGAGGGACAGGGGGCCAGCCCCAGCATTTT,CASSLGGTGGQPQHF
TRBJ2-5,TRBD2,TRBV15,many,TGTGCCACCGGCGTACTAGCGGGGGCCCAAGAGACCCAGTACTTC,CATGVLAGAQETQYF
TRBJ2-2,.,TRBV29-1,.,TGCAGCGTATACAGGGCCGGGGAGCTGTTTTTT,CSVYRAGELFF
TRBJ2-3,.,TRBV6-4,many,TGTGCCAGCAGTTCTGACTGGACTAGCACAGATACGCAGTATTTT,CASSSDWTSTDTQYF
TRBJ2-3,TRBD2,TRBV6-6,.,TGTGCCAGCACCCTGGGACTAGCGGGGGGGCGGGCAGATACGCAGTATTTT,CASTLGLAGGRADTQYF
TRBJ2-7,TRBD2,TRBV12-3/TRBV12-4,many,TGTGCCAGCAGTGGGGGGGGAAGGGTGTCCTACGAGCAGTACTTC,CASSGGGRVSYEQYF
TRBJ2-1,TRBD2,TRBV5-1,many,TGCGCCAGCAGCTCCCTGGCGGGGGGGCATAATGAGCAGTTCTTC,CASSSLAGGHNEQFF
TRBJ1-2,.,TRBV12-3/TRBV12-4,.,TGTGCCAGCAATCATGACTATGGCTACACCTTC,CASNHDYGYTF